The 9 T cell receptor beta chains reported below all come from one sample, sequenced in a study of shared clonotypes between healthy human individuals. Using immunoSEQ multiplex PCR, the repertoire was profiled, and TCRdb retains in-frame clones only, with some absent. Of roughly 1 million clones listed, around 82% are singletons. The specimen sequenced was memory CD4+ T cells from PBMCs. As to subset: CD45RA-negative fraction. These receptors originate from a man between 18 and 35 years old in good health. Some clones in this sample may be carry-over from other donors' samples.

The table lists this clone with a few counts. The J gene is TRBJ2-1, the V gene TRBV2; weak D call: TRBD2 (6 bases). CDR3 length: 14 amino acids. The V end lost 3 bases, the J end lost 0 bases, and 6 bases lay between the germline ends. Looked up from germline, CDR1 is SNHLY and CDR2 is FYNNEI. CDR3 coding DNA: TGTGCCAGCAGTGAGCGGGACTCCTACAATGAGCAGTTCTTC. Amino acid sequence: CASSERDSYNEQFF.

This sequence joins TRBV28 and TRBJ2-3, with D unresolved. The V gene's germline CDR1 is MDHEN and CDR2 SYDVKM. V was trimmed by 10 bases and J by 2 bases, leaving 22 bases between them. CDR3 length: 16 residues. The CDR3 is CATETAPGQNTDTQYF. CDR3 DNA sequence: TGTGCCACCGAAACGGCCCCTGGCCAGAACACAGATACGCAGTATTTT.

The genes are TRBV6-1 and TRBJ2-7, with no clear D. Trimming removed 4 bases at V and 7 bases at J, with 14 bases between. This CDR3 comprises 13 residues. The V gene's germline CDR1 is MNHNS and CDR2 SASEGT. Here the CDR3 DNA reads TGTGCCAGCAGTGGGCCGGGCCTTGCTGAGCAGTACTTC. Amino acid sequence: CASSGPGLAEQYF.

On this clone: Other DNA sequences in the same sample also yield this CDR3. The chain joins TRBV5-1 to TRBJ2-7; D is possibly TRBD1 (5 bases). V was shortened by 4 bases and J by 2 bases, with 13 bases between the two germline ends. The CDR3 runs to 14 residues. CDR1 SGHRS and CDR2 YFSETQ come from the germline V gene. CDR3 bases: TGCGCCAGCAGCCGGCCGGACACTACCTACGAGCAGTACTTC. Protein sequence: CASSRPDTTYEQYF.

The chain has TRBV6-5 and TRBJ1-1, with D perhaps matching TRBD1 (6 bases). This CDR3 comprises 13 residues. With 5 bases removed from V and 6 bases from J, the gap between germline ends came to 13 bases. CDR1 and CDR2 (germline): MNHEY, SVGAGI. CDR3 in amino acids: CASSLRQASEAFF. In DNA form, the CDR3 reads TGTGCCAGCAGTCTCAGACAGGCTTCTGAAGCTTTCTTT.

To note about this clone: Other DNA sequences within the sample encode an identical CDR3. The V gene is TRBV18, the J gene TRBJ2-5, with D hard to call. The V and J ends lost 4 bases and 0 bases respectively, with 3 bases between them. CDR1 and CDR2 (germline): KGHSH, LQKENI. CDR3 length equals 12 residues. This CDR3 reads CASSQDQETQYF. The CDR3 nucleotides read TGTGCCAGCTCACAAGACCAAGAGACCCAGTACTTC. The whole variable domain, remainder taken from reference TRBV18 and TRBJ2-5, is NAGVMQNPRHLVRRRGQEARLRCSPMKGHSHVYWYRQLPEEGLKFMVYLQKENIIDESGMPKERFSAEFPKEGPSILRIQQVVRGDSAAYFCASSQDQETQYFGPGTRLLVL.

The rearrangement joins TRBV4-1 to TRBJ2-1, with D perhaps matching TRBD2 (5 bases). The CDR3 is 19 residues long. V was cut by 1 base and J by 3 bases, with 22 bases left in between. Per the germline V gene, CDR1 is MGHRA and CDR2 is YSYEKL. The CDR3 DNA reads TGCGCCAGCAGCCAAGGGTTACGGCGGGTCGATGGTAACTACAATGAGCAGTTCTTC. It yields the protein CASSQGLRRVDGNYNEQFF.

This chain links TRBV11-3 with TRBJ2-3, with a weak D call TRBD1 (6 bases). This CDR3 comprises 15 residues. V shed 5 bases and J shed 3 bases, with 15 bases lying between them. In germline, CDR1 is SGHNT, CDR2 YENEEA. The CDR3 sequence is CASSAAGTLTDTQYF. The CDR3 DNA is TGTGCCAGCAGCGCCGCCGGGACACTAACAGATACGCAGTATTTT.

The chain carries TRBV14 and TRBJ2-1; possibly TRBD2 for D (5 bases). This CDR3 comprises 16 residues. Germline assignment: CDR1 SGHDN and CDR2 FVKESK. Trimming cost V 1 base and J 6 bases, with 16 bases left between them. Here the CDR3 reads CASSQAGIGIINEQFF. The CDR3 DNA sequence: TGTGCCAGCAGCCAAGCGGGAATAGGTATCATCAATGAGCAGTTCTTC.